The next 15 T cell receptor beta chains were all read from a single sample in a study of cytomegalovirus exposure and HLA in healthy donors. The PCR made use of 60 Vbeta and 13 Jbeta primers. TCRdb's copy holds only in-frame clones and misses some; the assay was immunoSEQ multiplex PCR. This sample has over 75,000 clones; around 64% occur once, and the top ten carry roughly 2.5%. Input material: PBMCs. The receptors were gathered from a human donor in good health.

This clone was counted between two and nine times. This chain uses TRBV5-1 with TRBJ2-1; 11 nucleotides align to TRBD2. There are 16 residues in the CDR3. V shed 4 bases, J shed 4 bases, and the junction held 7 bases outside the gene matches. Germline lookup yields CDR1 SGHRS and CDR2 YFSETQ. Here the CDR3 DNA reads TGCGCCAGCAGCCCCGAGGGACTAGCGGTATACAATGAGCAGTTCTTC. This translates into CASSPEGLAVYNEQFF.

This clone has more than one count but fewer than ten. The chain has TRBV5-1 and TRBJ1-1; 8 positions match TRBD1. The germline gives CDR1 SGHRS, CDR2 YFSETQ. The CDR3 is 13 residues long. Unmatched junction bases numbered 4, after V lost 3 bases and J lost 6 bases. The CDR3 here is CASSSPGQAEAFF. DNA of the CDR3: TGCGCCAGCAGCTCCCCGGGACAGGCTGAAGCTTTCTTT.

The chain recombines TRBV2 with TRBJ2-3; TRBD2 matches 14 bases. This CDR3 has 19 amino acids. V was pared by 6 bases and J by 5 bases, with 16 bases of the junction left unmatched. Germline loops: CDR1 SNHLY, CDR2 FYNNEI. CDR3 DNA sequence: TGTGCCAGCAGCCCTCCCCCGGGACTAGCGGGGGCAGGGGGAGATACGCAGTATTTT. It specifies CASSPPPGLAGAGGDTQYF.

This chain uses TRBV5-6 with TRBJ1-4; TRBD1 is a possible D gene (5 bases). There are 14 residues in the CDR3. V lost 4 bases and J lost 8, with 15 bases in between. CDR1 SGHDT and CDR2 YYEEEE come from the germline V gene. CDR3 protein: CASSLKGLWEKLFF. The DNA of the CDR3 is TGTGCCAGCAGCCTTAAGGGGCTTTGGGAAAAACTGTTTTTT. Supplemented by reference TRBV5-6 and TRBJ1-4, the full variable domain reads DAGVTQSPTHLIKTRGQQVTLRCSPKSGHDTVSWYQQALGQGPQFIFQYYEEEERQRGNFPDRFSGHQFPNYSSELNVNALLLGDSALYLCASSLKGLWEKLFFGSGTQLSVL.

V and J are TRBV6-1 and TRBJ1-2; 9 bases agree with TRBD1. V dropped 7 bases and J dropped 5; count of bases not matched to a gene: 8. The CDR3 is 14 residues long. Germline CDR1 reads MNHNS; CDR2 reads SASEGT. The CDR3 sequence: CASTGPGQGYGYTF. As DNA, the CDR3 is TGTGCCAGCACCGGACCGGGACAGGGTTATGGCTACACCTTC.

V and J are TRBV7-3 and TRBJ2-5; D call uncertain. The CDR3 is 13 residues long. V lost 2 bases and J lost 9, with 13 bases in between. CDR1 SGHTA and CDR2 FQGTGA come from the germline V gene. The CDR3 DNA sequence: TGTGCCAGCAGCTTAGGTGGGCAGCAACCCCAGTACTTC. This sequence encodes CASSLGGQQPQYF.

The genes are TRBV7-2 and TRBJ2-5; no definite D call. The CDR3 has 16 amino acids. Germline V gene lookup returns CDR1 SGHTA and CDR2 FQGNSA. V was trimmed by 5 bases and J by 2 bases, leaving 18 bases between them. CDR3 nucleotides: TGTGCCAGCAGCCCGGAGCTAGAGGTGATACAAGAGACCCAGTACTTC. This gives the protein CASSPELEVIQETQYF.

This chain connects TRBV5-4 to TRBJ2-3; D perhaps matches TRBD1 (5 bases). V dropped 10 bases and J dropped 3 bases, with 15 bases sitting between them. Looked up from germline, CDR1 is SGHNT and CDR2 is YYREEE (reference sequence). The CDR3 loop spans 13 amino acids. The chain's CDR3 is CAVNRPTTDTQYF. For the CDR3, the DNA is TGTGCCGTAAACAGGCCCACGACAGATACGCAGTATTTT.

The chain is built from TRBV13 and TRBJ1-1; TRBD1 is a possible D gene (5 bases). Germline loops: CDR1 PRHDT, CDR2 FYEKMQ (reference sequence). The CDR3 extends over 13 amino acids. V lost 3 bases and J lost 6, with 11 bases in between. The CDR3 here is CASSFWGDPEAFF. The CDR3, as DNA: TGTGCCAGCAGCTTTTGGGGGGACCCTGAAGCTTTCTTT.

Comment on this clone: Other DNA sequences within the sample encode an identical CDR3. V and J are TRBV10-3 and TRBJ2-1, with a weak D call TRBD2 (5 bases). Between the trimmed V and J ends, which lost 0 bases and 0 bases, there was a span of 9 bases. Germline V gene data show CDR1 as ENHRY and CDR2 as SYGVKD. CDR3 length: 16 residues. The CDR3: CAISESMAGSYNEQFF. The CDR3 DNA is TGTGCCATCAGTGAGTCGATGGCGGGCTCCTACAATGAGCAGTTCTTC.

The chain links TRBV7-2 to TRBJ1-6; 8 bases agree with TRBD1. The CDR3 consists of 15 residues. Losses at the gene ends were 5 bases for V and 6 bases for J; bases not matched to a gene: 6. Germline values: CDR1 SGHTA, CDR2 FQGNSA. As DNA, the CDR3 is TGTGCCAGCAGCCCCCGGACAGGGAGTAATTCACCCCTCCACTTT. Its translation is CASSPRTGSNSPLHF.

V gene TRBV6-4 combines with J gene TRBJ2-3, with 11 bases that match TRBD1. Germline V CDR1 and CDR2: MRHNA, SNTAGT. Germline trimming cut 5 bases from V and 3 bases from J; bases unmatched to any gene: 4. The CDR3 covers 15 residues. The CDR3 sequence: CASSSGQGVTDTQYF. The CDR3 nucleotides are TGTGCCAGCAGTTCGGGACAGGGGGTTACAGATACGCAGTATTTT.

This sequence joins TRBV9 and TRBJ1-4, with D perhaps matching TRBD1 (5 bases). Per the germline V gene, CDR1 is SGDLS and CDR2 is YYNGEE. The CDR3 loop spans 15 amino acids. Between the trimmed V and J ends, which lost 0 bases and 3 bases, there was a span of 9 bases. For the CDR3, the DNA is TGTGCCAGCAGCGTAGACCCAGGGCCTAATGAAAAACTGTTTTTT. Its translation: CASSVDPGPNEKLFF.

The chain combines TRBV5-6 with TRBJ2-2, with 7 positions matching TRBD2. CDR1 is SGHDT and CDR2 is YYEEEE in the germline V gene. This CDR3 comprises 17 residues. The junction had 9 bases not matched to a gene; V was cut back by 2 bases and J by 2 bases. The CDR3 DNA follows: TGTGCCAGCAGCTTCCCGGGAGCGGGGCTAAACACCGGGGAGCTGTTTTTT. Protein: CASSFPGAGLNTGELFF.

Concerning this clone: An end of the junction does not agree with germline; a read error may underlie this. The chain joins TRBV7-9 to TRBJ1-4; possible D gene TRBD1, 6 bases. There are 15 residues in the CDR3. Germline V gene lookup returns CDR1 SEHNR and CDR2 FQNEAQ (reference sequence). As DNA, the CDR3 is TGTGCCAGCAGCTTAGAGGGGGGGGCTCAGGCCCACTTTACTTTT. Its protein product is CASSLEGGAQAHFTF.